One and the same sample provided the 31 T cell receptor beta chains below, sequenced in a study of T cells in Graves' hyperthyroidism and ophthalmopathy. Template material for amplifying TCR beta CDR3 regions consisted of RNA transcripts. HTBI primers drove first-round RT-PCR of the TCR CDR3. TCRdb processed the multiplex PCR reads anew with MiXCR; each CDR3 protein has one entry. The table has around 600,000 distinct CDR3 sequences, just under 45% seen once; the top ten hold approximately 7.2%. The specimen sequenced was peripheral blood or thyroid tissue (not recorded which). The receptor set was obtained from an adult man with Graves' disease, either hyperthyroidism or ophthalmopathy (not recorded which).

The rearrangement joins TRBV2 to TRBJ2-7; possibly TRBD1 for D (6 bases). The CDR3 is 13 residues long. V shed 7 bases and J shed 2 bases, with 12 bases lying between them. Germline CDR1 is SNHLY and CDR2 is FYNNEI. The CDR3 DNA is TGTGCCAGCATGCCAGGGGCAACCTACGAGCAGTACTTC. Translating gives CASMPGATYEQYF.

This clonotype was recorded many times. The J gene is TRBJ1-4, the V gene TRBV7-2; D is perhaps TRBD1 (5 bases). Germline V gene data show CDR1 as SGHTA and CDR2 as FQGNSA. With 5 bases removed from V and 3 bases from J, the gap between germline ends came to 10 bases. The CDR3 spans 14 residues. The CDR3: CASSLRQPNEKLFF. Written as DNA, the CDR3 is TGTGCCAGCAGCCTTAGACAGCCTAATGAAAAACTGTTTTTT.

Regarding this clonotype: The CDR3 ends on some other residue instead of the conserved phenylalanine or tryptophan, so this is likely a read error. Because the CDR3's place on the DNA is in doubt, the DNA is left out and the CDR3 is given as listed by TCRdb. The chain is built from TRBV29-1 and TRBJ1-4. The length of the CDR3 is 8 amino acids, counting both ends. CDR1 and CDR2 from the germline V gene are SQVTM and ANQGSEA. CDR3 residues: CSVKGHYY.

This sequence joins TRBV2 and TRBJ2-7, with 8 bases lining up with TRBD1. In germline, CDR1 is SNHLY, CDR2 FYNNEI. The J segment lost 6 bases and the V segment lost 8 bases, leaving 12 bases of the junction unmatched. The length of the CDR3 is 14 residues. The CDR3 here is CASSPIGTGGEQYF. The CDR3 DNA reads TGTGCCAGCTCACCGATTGGGACAGGAGGCGAGCAGTACTTC.

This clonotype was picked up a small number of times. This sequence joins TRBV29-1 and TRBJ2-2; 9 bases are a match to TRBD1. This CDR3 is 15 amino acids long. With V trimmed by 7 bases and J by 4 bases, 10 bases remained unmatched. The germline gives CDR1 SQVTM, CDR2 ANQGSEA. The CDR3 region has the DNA TGCAGCGCTTCCACAGGGGGCCGGGGCACCGGGGAGCTGTTTTTT. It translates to CSASTGGRGTGELFF.

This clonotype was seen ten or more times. The CDR3: CASSEGRRGRNYGYTF. CDR3 coding DNA: TGCGCCAGCAGTGAGGGACGTAGGGGACGGAACTATGGCTACACCTTC. The chain joins TRBV10-2 to TRBJ1-2, with TRBD1 as a possible D gene (5 bases). CDR1 and CDR2 from the germline V gene are WSHSY and SAAADI. Trimming pared 2 bases from V and 2 bases from J, leaving 15 bases between. The CDR3 contains 16 residues.

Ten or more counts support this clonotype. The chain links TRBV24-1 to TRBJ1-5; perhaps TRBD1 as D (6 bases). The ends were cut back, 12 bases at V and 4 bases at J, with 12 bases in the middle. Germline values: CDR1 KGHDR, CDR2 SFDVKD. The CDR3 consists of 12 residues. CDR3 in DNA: TGTGCCCCCACAGGGATGAATCAGCCCCAGCATTTT. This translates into CAPTGMNQPQHF.

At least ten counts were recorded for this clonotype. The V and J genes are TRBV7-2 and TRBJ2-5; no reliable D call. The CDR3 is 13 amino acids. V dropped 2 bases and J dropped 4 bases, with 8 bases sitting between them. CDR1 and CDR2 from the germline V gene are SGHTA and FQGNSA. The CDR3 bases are TGTGCCAGCAGCTTATGGGTGGGAGAGACCCAGTACTTC. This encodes CASSLWVGETQYF.

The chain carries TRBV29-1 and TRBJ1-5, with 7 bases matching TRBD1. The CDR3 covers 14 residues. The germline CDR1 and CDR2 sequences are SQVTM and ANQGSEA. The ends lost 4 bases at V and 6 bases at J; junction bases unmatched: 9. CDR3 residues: CSVAQGQAGQPQHF. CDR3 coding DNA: TGCAGCGTTGCACAGGGGCAGGCAGGTCAGCCCCAGCATTTT.

The CDR3 DNA sequence: TGTGCCAGCAGCCCAAAACCGGGACAGGGTAATGGAAACACCATATATTTT. Its translation: CASSPKPGQGNGNTIYF. The rearrangement links TRBV7-4 to TRBJ1-3; 9 bases agree with TRBD1. V shed 5 bases and J 3 bases; nucleotides not matched to a gene: 11. This CDR3 is 17 amino acids long. Germline CDR1 and CDR2: SGHVT and SQSDAQ.

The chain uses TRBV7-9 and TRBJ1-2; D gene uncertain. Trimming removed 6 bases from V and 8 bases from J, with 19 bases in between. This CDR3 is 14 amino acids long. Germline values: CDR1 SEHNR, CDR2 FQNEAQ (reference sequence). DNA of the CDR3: TGTGCCAGCAGTTACTCGTCGGCCGACGTGGGCTACACCTTC. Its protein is CASSYSSADVGYTF.

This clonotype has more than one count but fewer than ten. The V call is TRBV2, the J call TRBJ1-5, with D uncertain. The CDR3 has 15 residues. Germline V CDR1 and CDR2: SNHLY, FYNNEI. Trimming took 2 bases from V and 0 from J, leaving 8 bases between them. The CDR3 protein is CASSEIIYSNQPQHF. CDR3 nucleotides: TGTGCCAGCAGTGAAATTATCTATAGCAATCAGCCCCAGCATTTT.

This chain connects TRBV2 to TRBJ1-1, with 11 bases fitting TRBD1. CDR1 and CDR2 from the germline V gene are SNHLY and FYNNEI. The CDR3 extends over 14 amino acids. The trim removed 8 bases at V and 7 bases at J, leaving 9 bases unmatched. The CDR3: CASQDRGLVGEAFF. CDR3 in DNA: TGTGCCAGCCAGGACAGGGGGCTAGTAGGTGAAGCTTTCTTT. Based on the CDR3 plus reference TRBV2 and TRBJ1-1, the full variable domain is EPEVTQTPSHQVTQMGQEVILRCVPISNHLYFYWYRQILGQKVEFLVSFYNNEISEKSEIFDDQFSVERPDGSNFTLKIRSTKLEDSAMYFCASQDRGLVGEAFFGQGTRLTVV.

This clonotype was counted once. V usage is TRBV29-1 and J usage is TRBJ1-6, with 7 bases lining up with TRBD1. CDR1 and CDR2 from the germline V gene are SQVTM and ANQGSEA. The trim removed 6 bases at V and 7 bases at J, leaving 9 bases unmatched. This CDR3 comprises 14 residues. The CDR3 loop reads CSVHPGQLNSPLHF. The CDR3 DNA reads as TGCAGCGTACATCCGGGACAGCTAAATTCACCCCTCCACTTT.

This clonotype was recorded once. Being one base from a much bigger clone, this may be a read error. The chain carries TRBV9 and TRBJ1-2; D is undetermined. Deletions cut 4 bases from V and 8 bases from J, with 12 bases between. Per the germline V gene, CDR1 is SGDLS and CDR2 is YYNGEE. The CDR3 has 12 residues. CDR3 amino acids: CASSSSSWGYTF. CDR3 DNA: TGTGCCAGCAGCTCCTCCAGTTGGGGCTACACCTTC.

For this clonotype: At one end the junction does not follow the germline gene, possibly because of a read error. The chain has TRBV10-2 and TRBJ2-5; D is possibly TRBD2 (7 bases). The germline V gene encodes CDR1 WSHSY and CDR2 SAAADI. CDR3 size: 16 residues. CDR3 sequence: CASKGGKSGDRETQYF. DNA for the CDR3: TGTGCCTCCAAGGGGGGGAAAAGCGGGGACCGAGAGACCCAGTACTTC.

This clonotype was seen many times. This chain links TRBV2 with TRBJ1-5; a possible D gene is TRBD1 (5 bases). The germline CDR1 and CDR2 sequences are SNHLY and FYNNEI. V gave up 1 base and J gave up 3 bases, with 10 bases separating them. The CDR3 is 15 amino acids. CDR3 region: CASSEESRANQPQHF. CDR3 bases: TGTGCCAGCAGTGAAGAGTCCAGGGCCAATCAGCCCCAGCATTTT. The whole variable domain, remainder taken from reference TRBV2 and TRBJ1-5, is EPEVTQTPSHQVTQMGQEVILRCVPISNHLYFYWYRQILGQKVEFLVSFYNNEISEKSEIFDDQFSVERPDGSNFTLKIRSTKLEDSAMYFCASSEESRANQPQHFGDGTRLSIL.

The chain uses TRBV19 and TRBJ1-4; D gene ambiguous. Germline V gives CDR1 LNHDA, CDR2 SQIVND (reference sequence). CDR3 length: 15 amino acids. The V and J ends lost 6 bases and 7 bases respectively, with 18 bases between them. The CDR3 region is CASRRHPKGIEKLFF. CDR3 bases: TGTGCCAGTAGGAGACACCCAAAGGGAATTGAAAAACTGTTTTTT.

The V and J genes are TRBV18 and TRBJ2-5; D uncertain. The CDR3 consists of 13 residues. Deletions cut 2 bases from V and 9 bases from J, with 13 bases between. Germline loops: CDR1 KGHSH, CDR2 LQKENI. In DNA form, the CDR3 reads TGTGCCAGCTCACCAGGGCTTGATCAGCCCCAGTACTTC. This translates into CASSPGLDQPQYF.

The CDR3 nucleotides read TGCAGTGCCAGCACGGGGACGTTGAGCACTGAAGCTTTCTTT. Encoded protein: CSASTGTLSTEAFF. This chain uses TRBV20-1 with TRBJ1-1; possible D gene TRBD1, 5 bases. CDR3 length equals 14 residues. Between the trimmed V and J ends, which lost 6 bases and 4 bases, there was a span of 18 bases. Germline values: CDR1 DFQATT, CDR2 SNEGSKA (reference sequence).

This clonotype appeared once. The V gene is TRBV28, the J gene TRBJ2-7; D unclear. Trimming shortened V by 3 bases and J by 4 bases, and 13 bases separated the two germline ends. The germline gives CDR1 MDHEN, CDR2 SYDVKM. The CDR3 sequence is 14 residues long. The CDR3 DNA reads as TGTGCCAGCAGTTTCTGGCGGCCCCCGTACGAGCAGTACTTC. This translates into CASSFWRPPYEQYF.

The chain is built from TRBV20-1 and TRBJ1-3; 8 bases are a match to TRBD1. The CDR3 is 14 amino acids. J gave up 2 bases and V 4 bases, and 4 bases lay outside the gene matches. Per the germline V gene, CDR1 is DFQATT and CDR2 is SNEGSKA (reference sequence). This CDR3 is CSATKTGAGNTIYF. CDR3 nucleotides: TGCAGTGCTACCAAGACAGGGGCTGGAAACACCATATATTTT.

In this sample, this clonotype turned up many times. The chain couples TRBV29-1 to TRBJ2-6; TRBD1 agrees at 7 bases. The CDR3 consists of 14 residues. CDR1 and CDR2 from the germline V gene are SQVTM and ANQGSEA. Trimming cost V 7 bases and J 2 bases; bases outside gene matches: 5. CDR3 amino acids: CSGLDRAGANVLTF. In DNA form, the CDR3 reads TGCAGCGGACTCGACAGGGCTGGGGCCAACGTCCTGACTTTC.

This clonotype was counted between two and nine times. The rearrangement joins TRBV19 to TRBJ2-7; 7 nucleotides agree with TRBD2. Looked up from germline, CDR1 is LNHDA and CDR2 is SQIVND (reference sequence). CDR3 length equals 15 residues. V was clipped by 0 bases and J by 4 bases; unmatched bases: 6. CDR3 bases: TGTGCCAGTAGTATAGAGAGAGGCGGGAGATACGAGCAGTACTTC. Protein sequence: CASSIERGGRYEQYF.

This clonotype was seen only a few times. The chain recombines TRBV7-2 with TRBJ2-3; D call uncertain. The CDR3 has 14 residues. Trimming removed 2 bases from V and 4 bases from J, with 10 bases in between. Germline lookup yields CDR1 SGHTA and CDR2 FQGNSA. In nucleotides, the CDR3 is TGTGCCAGCAGCTTACAGTGGGTGGCAGATACGCAGTATTTT. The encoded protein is CASSLQWVADTQYF.

The CDR3 nucleotides are TGTGCCAGCAGCTTAGCCGGGGAGGTAAAGAATGGCTACACCTTC. This encodes CASSLAGEVKNGYTF. The gene calls are TRBV7-2 and TRBJ1-2; D remains unclear. The germline V and J ends were trimmed by 0 bases and 6 bases, with 14 bases remaining between them. CDR3 size: 15 residues. Germline V lookup: CDR1 SGHTA, CDR2 FQGNSA.

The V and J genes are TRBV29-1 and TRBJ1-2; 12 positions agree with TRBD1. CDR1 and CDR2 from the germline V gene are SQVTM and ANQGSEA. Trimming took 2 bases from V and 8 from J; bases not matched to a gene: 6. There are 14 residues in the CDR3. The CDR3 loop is CSVEWGQGAPGYTF. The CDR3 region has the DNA TGCAGCGTTGAATGGGGACAGGGGGCGCCCGGCTACACCTTC.

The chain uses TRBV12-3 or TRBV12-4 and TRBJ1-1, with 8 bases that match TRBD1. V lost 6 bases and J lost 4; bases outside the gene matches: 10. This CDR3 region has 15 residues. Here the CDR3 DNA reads TGTGCCAGCAGCGTAGGACAGGGTTTCGCCACTGAAGCTTTCTTT. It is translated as CASSVGQGFATEAFF.

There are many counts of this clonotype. The CDR3 loop reads CSVGTTYGYTF. CDR3 in DNA: TGCAGCGTCGGGACAACCTATGGCTACACCTTC. The chain has TRBV29-1 and TRBJ1-2; possible D gene TRBD1, 6 bases. Germline CDR1 and CDR2: SQVTM and ANQGSEA. This CDR3 region has 11 residues. V was trimmed by 6 bases and J by 4 bases, leaving 9 bases between them. Together with reference TRBV29-1 and TRBJ1-2, the CDR3 gives the full variable domain: SAVISQKPSRDICQRGTSLTIQCQVDSQVTMMFWYRQQPGQSLTLIATANQGSEATYESGFVIDKFPISRPNLTFSTLTVSNMSPEDSSIYLCSVGTTYGYTFGSGTRLTVV.

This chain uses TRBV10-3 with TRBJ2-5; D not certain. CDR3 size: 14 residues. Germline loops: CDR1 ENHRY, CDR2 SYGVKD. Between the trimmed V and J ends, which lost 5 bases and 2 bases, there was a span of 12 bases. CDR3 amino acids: CAISPTGPQETQYF. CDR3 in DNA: TGTGCCATCAGTCCTACGGGCCCACAAGAGACCCAGTACTTC.

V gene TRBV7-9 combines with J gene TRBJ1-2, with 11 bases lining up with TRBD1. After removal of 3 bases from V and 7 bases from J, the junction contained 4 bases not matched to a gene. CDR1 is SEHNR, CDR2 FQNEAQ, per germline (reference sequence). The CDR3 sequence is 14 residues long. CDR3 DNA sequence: TGTGCCAGCAGCTTCCGGACAGGGGGCACTGGCTACACCTTC. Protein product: CASSFRTGGTGYTF. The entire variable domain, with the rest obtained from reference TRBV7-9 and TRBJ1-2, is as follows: DTGVSQNPRHKITKRGQNVTFRCDPISEHNRLYWYRQTLGQGPEFLTYFQNEAQLEKSRLLSDRFSAERPKGSFSTLEIQRTEQGDSAMYLCASSFRTGGTGYTFGSGTRLTVV.